The T cell receptor beta chain under discussion was sequenced for a study of blood T cell repertoires in COVID-19. About the research overall: PBMCs, B-cell-depleted T cells, or T cells provided the cDNA or gDNA that made up the material.

This clone was picked up a small number of times. Source study methods: Reference gene primer amplification gave estimated nucleated cell counts. Only in-frame clones appear in the TCRdb table, and some are missing; sequencing was by immunoSEQ multiplex PCR. V, J and clone size were drawn from that table, and D and trimming were deduced from the DNA. The top ten clones hold about 7% of a sample with tens of thousands of clones, roughly four fifths of them seen once. Material for sequencing was peripheral blood. The sequence was collected from a man aged 50-60 years with active or convalescent COVID-19.

The CDR3: CASSTRTSGDQETQYF. Written as DNA, the CDR3 is TGTGCCAGCAGCACCCGGACTAGCGGGGATCAAGAGACCCAGTACTTC. The genes are TRBV11-2 and TRBJ2-5, with 12 bases matching TRBD2. This CDR3 has 16 residues. Unmatched junction bases numbered 6, after V lost 5 bases and J lost 2 bases. In germline, CDR1 is SGHAT, CDR2 FQNNGV.